This T cell receptor beta chain comes out of a study of T cell responses to AZD1222 COVID-19 vaccine. Notes on the study in general: Donors were largely white British and mainly female; clonal diversity was possibly underestimated. Compared with day 0, the breadth and depth of the Spike-specific TCR repertoire rose significantly after two doses of AZD1222. Close to half of spike-specific TCRs reportedly recognize unmutated variant regions. Sampling captured repertoires only after the peak T cell response.

Note on this clone: The target antigen is unknown.

Libraries were prepared by immunoSEQ multiplex PCR; TCRdb keeps only in-frame clonotypes and omits some of them. This sample has roughly 120,000 clones; 85% to 90% occur once, and the top ten carry roughly 7.7%. CDR1 is LNHDA, CDR2 SQIVND, per germline (reference sequence). This CDR3 has 16 amino acids. Trimming cost V 7 bases and J 2 bases, with 18 bases left between them. The receptor was derived from an adult in good health. The V call is TRBV19, the J call TRBJ1-5, with a possible D match to TRBD1 (5 bases). The specimen was peripheral blood, collected on day 0 of AZD1222 vaccination. CDR3 loop: CASKGYPGDGNQPQHF. The CDR3 bases are TGTGCCAGTAAGGGGTACCCTGGGGATGGCAATCAGCCCCAGCATTTT. The whole variable domain, remainder taken from reference TRBV19 and TRBJ1-5, is DGGITQSPKYLFRKEGQNVTLSCEQNLNHDAMYWYRQDPGQGLRLIYYSQIVNDFQKGDIAEGYSVSREKKESFPLTVTSAQKNPTAFYLCASKGYPGDGNQPQHFGDGTRLSIL.